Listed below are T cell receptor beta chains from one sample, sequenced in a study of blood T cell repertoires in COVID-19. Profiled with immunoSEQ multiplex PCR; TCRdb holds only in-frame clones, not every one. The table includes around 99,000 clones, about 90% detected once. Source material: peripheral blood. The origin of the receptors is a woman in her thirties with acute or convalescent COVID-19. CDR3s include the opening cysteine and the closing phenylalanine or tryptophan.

CDR3aa: CASRLTGAGYYGYTF
j_gene: TRBJ1-2
v_gene: TRBV2
len: 15

CDR3aa: CASSLAGTSGGIDEQYF
j_gene: TRBJ2-7
v_gene: TRBV7-2
len: 17

CDR3aa: CASSPPGWGVFTDTQYF
j_gene: TRBJ2-3
v_gene: TRBV28
len: 17

CDR3aa: CASSLATVGDYNSPLHF
j_gene: TRBJ1-6
v_gene: TRBV7-9
len: 17

CDR3aa: CASSYDRASQPQHF
j_gene: TRBJ1-5
v_gene: TRBV6-2/TRBV6-3
len: 14

CDR3aa: CASSERDNEQFF
j_gene: TRBJ2-1
v_gene: TRBV9
len: 12

CDR3aa: CASRNRELGYTF
j_gene: TRBJ1-2
v_gene: TRBV2
len: 12

CDR3aa: CASSLTLQGQQIYGYTF
j_gene: TRBJ1-2
v_gene: TRBV5-1
len: 17

CDR3aa: CASKGASGNTGELFF
j_gene: TRBJ2-2
v_gene: TRBV10-2
len: 15

CDR3aa: CATTSRFGNTIYF
j_gene: TRBJ1-3
v_gene: TRBV15
len: 13

CDR3aa: CASSLTGGGTGELFF
j_gene: TRBJ2-2
v_gene: TRBV7-8
len: 15

CDR3aa: CASSQVAGSSYEQYF
j_gene: TRBJ2-7
v_gene: TRBV7-8
len: 15

CDR3aa: CASSNRGGREKLFF
j_gene: TRBJ1-4
v_gene: TRBV6-5
len: 14

CDR3aa: CASSPNASRSQAFF
j_gene: TRBJ1-1
v_gene: TRBV18
len: 14

CDR3aa: CASSRDTSYNSPLHF
j_gene: TRBJ1-6
v_gene: TRBV10-1
len: 15

CDR3aa: CASSLDTRTGSTEAFF
j_gene: TRBJ1-1
v_gene: TRBV5-1
len: 16

CDR3aa: CASSEVDSLSVYEQFF
j_gene: TRBJ2-1
v_gene: TRBV6-1
len: 16

CDR3aa: CASSPGVNGELFF
j_gene: TRBJ2-2
v_gene: TRBV7-3
len: 13

CDR3aa: CSASNSQNTEAFF
j_gene: TRBJ1-1
v_gene: TRBV20-1
len: 13

CDR3aa: CASSELMGQKNTEAFF
j_gene: TRBJ1-1
v_gene: TRBV6-1
len: 16

CDR3aa: CASSFRSEGANVLTF
j_gene: TRBJ2-6
v_gene: TRBV5-5
len: 15

CDR3aa: CASSILQGTNNQPQHF
j_gene: TRBJ1-5
v_gene: TRBV19
len: 16

CDR3aa: CASRFDRNTGELFF
j_gene: TRBJ2-2
v_gene: TRBV4-3
len: 14

CDR3aa: CASSFDSGRANEQYF
j_gene: TRBJ2-7
v_gene: TRBV5-4
len: 15

CDR3aa: CASSQDQGTAAYEQYF
j_gene: TRBJ2-7
v_gene: TRBV4-3
len: 16

CDR3aa: CASSLPGQGAYEQYF
j_gene: TRBJ2-7
v_gene: TRBV5-1
len: 15

CDR3aa: CASKIQGARTEAFF
j_gene: TRBJ1-1
v_gene: TRBV28
len: 14

CDR3aa: CASSEERTGMDQPQHF
j_gene: TRBJ1-5
v_gene: TRBV2
len: 16

CDR3aa: CAWSSSILAYPSTDTQYF
j_gene: TRBJ2-3
v_gene: TRBV30
len: 18

CDR3aa: CASSLEGRGSGANVLTF
j_gene: TRBJ2-6
v_gene: TRBV5-1
len: 17

CDR3aa: CASSLGSGLYNEQFF
j_gene: TRBJ2-1
v_gene: TRBV28
len: 15

CDR3aa: CASSSLAGAWNEQFF
j_gene: TRBJ2-1
v_gene: TRBV19
len: 15

CDR3aa: CASSTRDREDYGYTF
j_gene: TRBJ1-2
v_gene: TRBV3-1/TRBV3-2
len: 15

CDR3aa: CASSPWIDRKNTEAFF
j_gene: TRBJ1-1
v_gene: TRBV11-2
len: 16

CDR3aa: CASVTGDRRPQHF
j_gene: TRBJ1-5
v_gene: TRBV28
len: 13

CDR3aa: CASSLGVGRGSSYNEQFF
j_gene: TRBJ2-1
v_gene: TRBV27
len: 18

CDR3aa: CASSLSSGQPQHF
j_gene: TRBJ1-5
v_gene: TRBV7-8
len: 13

CDR3aa: CASRKVGQGGSEAFF
j_gene: TRBJ1-1
v_gene: TRBV27
len: 15

CDR3aa: CASSQPLGVETQYF
j_gene: TRBJ2-5
v_gene: TRBV7-9
len: 14

CDR3aa: CASSLRLGGDYEQYF
j_gene: TRBJ2-7
v_gene: TRBV7-2
len: 15

CDR3aa: CASSIGFRDYEKLFF
j_gene: TRBJ1-4
v_gene: TRBV19
len: 15